Each of the 21 T cell receptor beta chains below was sequenced from the same sample in a study of blood T cell repertoires in COVID-19. Clones were sequenced by immunoSEQ multiplex PCR, and TCRdb holds only the in-frame ones, with some missing. The repertoire holds 120,000 to 150,000 clones, with around 87% as singletons. Sequencing was done on a sample of peripheral blood. The receptor source for this set is a human donor in a cohort sampled during active COVID-19.

V and J are TRBV30 and TRBJ1-6; D uncertain. Per the germline V gene, CDR1 is GTSNPN and CDR2 is SVGIG (reference sequence). This CDR3 comprises 14 residues. The ends were cut back, 3 bases at V and 9 bases at J, with 15 bases in the middle. The CDR3 DNA is TGTGCCTGGAGCCCCAGTTTATCAGGTTCACCCCTCCACTTT. Amino acids: CAWSPSLSGSPLHF.

The rearrangement uses TRBV6-2 or TRBV6-3 and TRBJ2-7, with 8 bases that match TRBD1. The CDR3 has 17 residues. V trimming: 6 bases; J trimming: 0 bases; junction bases outside the gene matches: 13. Germline V CDR1 and CDR2: MNHEY, SVGEGT. Here the CDR3 DNA reads TGTGCCAGCAGCACAGGGTTGGGGGACAGGAGCTCCTACGAGCAGTACTTC. It translates to CASSTGLGDRSSYEQYF.

A single count supports this clone. The gene calls are TRBV11-3 and TRBJ1-4; TRBD1 might be the D (5 bases). The CDR3 covers 15 residues. Trimming removed 1 base from V and 5 bases from J, with 11 bases in between. CDR1 and CDR2 (germline): SGHNT, YENEEA. CDR3 in DNA: TGTGCCAGCAGCTTAGCTCCAGGGCAGAATGAAAAACTGTTTTTT. Translating gives CASSLAPGQNEKLFF. The whole variable domain, filled in from reference TRBV11-3 and TRBJ1-4, reads EAGVVQSPRYKIIEKKQPVAFWCNPISGHNTLYWYLQNLGQGPELLIRYENEEAVDDSQLPKDRFSAERLKGVDSTLKIQPAELGDSAVYLCASSLAPGQNEKLFFGSGTQLSVL.

The chain links TRBV29-1 to TRBJ1-1, with no clear D. Per the germline V gene, CDR1 is SQVTM and CDR2 is ANQGSEA. V dropped 3 bases and J dropped 7 bases, with 12 bases sitting between them. The CDR3 totals 12 residues. In DNA, the CDR3 is TGCAGCGTTGATCTCGGGAGAGATGAAGCTTTCTTT. It yields the protein CSVDLGRDEAFF.

V usage is TRBV28 and J usage is TRBJ1-5, with D possibly matching TRBD1 (6 bases). The CDR3 runs to 15 residues. Trimming cost V 6 bases and J 3 bases, with 15 bases left between them. CDR1 is MDHEN, CDR2 SYDVKM, per germline. CDR3 DNA sequence: TGTGCCAGCAGCCCCCAGGACAGAAACAATCAGCCCCAGCATTTT. Protein sequence: CASSPQDRNNQPQHF.

The J gene is TRBJ1-1, the V gene TRBV5-6; maybe TRBD1 (5 bases). Looked up from germline, CDR1 is SGHDT and CDR2 is YYEEEE. The CDR3 is 15 residues long. The germline V and J ends were trimmed by 4 bases and 2 bases, with 15 bases remaining between them. The DNA of the CDR3 is TGTGCCAGCAGCCCGGATGGGGCAGTAAACACTGAAGCTTTCTTT. As protein: CASSPDGAVNTEAFF.

This clone was seen repeatedly, ten times or more. The rearrangement links TRBV28 to TRBJ1-5; TRBD1 agrees at 10 bases. CDR1 and CDR2 from the germline V gene are MDHEN and SYDVKM. The CDR3 has 14 amino acids. With 9 bases clipped from V and 6 bases from J, the junction kept 8 bases outside the gene matches. The DNA for the CDR3 is TGTGCCAGTTTGACAGGGGGCCGGGGTCAGCCCCAGCATTTT. Its protein is CASLTGGRGQPQHF.

The rearrangement uses TRBV2 and TRBJ2-7; TRBD1 agrees at 7 bases. With V trimmed by 2 bases and J by 2 bases, 0 bases remained unmatched. CDR1 is SNHLY, CDR2 FYNNEI, per germline. The CDR3 is 13 residues long. The CDR3 is CASSETGAYEQYF. The CDR3 nucleotides read TGTGCCAGCAGTGAAACAGGGGCCTACGAGCAGTACTTC.

The chain recombines TRBV30 with TRBJ1-5; 7 bases match TRBD1. Germline CDR1 and CDR2: GTSNPN and SVGIG (reference sequence). The CDR3 length is 15 residues. The junction had 5 bases not matched to a gene; V was cut back by 1 base and J by 2 bases. Here the CDR3 reads CAWSAPTGGNQPQHF. CDR3 bases: TGTGCCTGGAGTGCACCCACAGGGGGCAATCAGCCCCAGCATTTT.

V gene TRBV7-9 combines with J gene TRBJ2-7, with D maybe TRBD1 (6 bases). CDR3 size: 15 residues. Germline CDR1 is SEHNR and CDR2 is FQNEAQ (reference sequence). Trimming removed 4 bases at V and 2 bases at J, with 15 bases between. CDR3 nucleotide sequence: TGTGCCAGCAGCTCCTCCGGGACAACTACCTACGAGCAGTACTTC. It is translated as CASSSSGTTTYEQYF.

This rearrangement joins TRBV7-8 to TRBJ1-5; TRBD1 aligns across 7 bases. The CDR3 contains 15 residues. Germline lookup yields CDR1 SGHVS and CDR2 FQNEAQ. V lost 0 bases to trimming and J lost 2 bases; unmatched junction nucleotides: 1. CDR3 in amino acids: CASSLATGGNQPQHF. The CDR3 bases are TGTGCCAGCAGCTTAGCTACAGGGGGCAATCAGCCCCAGCATTTT.

J is TRBJ2-2 and V is TRBV29-1; 7 bases fit TRBD1. The V gene's germline CDR1 is SQVTM and CDR2 ANQGSEA. The V gene end was trimmed by 5 bases and the J gene end by 4 bases; junction bases not matched to a gene: 10. The CDR3 totals 15 residues. The CDR3 here is CSVLIIGQATGELFF. Here the CDR3 DNA reads TGCAGCGTTTTGATCATCGGACAGGCCACCGGGGAGCTGTTTTTT.

The chain has TRBV27 and TRBJ1-1; 8 nucleotides line up with TRBD1. Losses at the gene ends were 3 bases for V and 4 bases for J; bases not matched to a gene: 4. CDR1 and CDR2 (germline): MNHEY, SMNVEV (reference sequence). This CDR3 has 14 residues. Here the CDR3 reads CASSFTTGVTEAFF. The CDR3, as DNA: TGTGCCAGCAGTTTTACGACAGGGGTCACTGAAGCTTTCTTT.

V and J are TRBV28 and TRBJ1-5, with a weak D call TRBD1 (5 bases). Germline V gene sequence: CDR1 MDHEN, CDR2 SYDVKM. The CDR3 extends over 13 amino acids. Trimming shortened V by 7 bases and J by 6 bases, and 13 bases separated the two germline ends. CDR3 sequence: CASKVSGAQPQHF. DNA of the CDR3: TGTGCCAGCAAGGTCAGCGGGGCTCAGCCCCAGCATTTT.

In this sample, this clone turned up once. The J gene is TRBJ2-5, the V gene TRBV4-2; TRBD2 matches at 13 bases. In germline, CDR1 is LGHNA, CDR2 YNFKEQ. The CDR3 is 16 amino acids. Germline trimming cut 1 base from V and 5 bases from J; bases unmatched to any gene: 4. The CDR3 reads CASSQGTSGGQETQYF. CDR3 nucleotides: TGTGCCAGCAGCCAAGGGACTAGCGGGGGTCAGGAGACCCAGTACTTC.

This chain uses TRBV5-8 with TRBJ2-7; 10 bases align to TRBD2. This CDR3 has 15 amino acids. Germline trimming cut 4 bases from V and 0 bases from J; bases unmatched to any gene: 4. Germline V gene data show CDR1 as SGHTS and CDR2 as YDEGEE. Here the CDR3 DNA reads TGTGCCAGCAGCCTCGGACTAGCGGTCTCCTACGAGCAGTACTTC. This encodes CASSLGLAVSYEQYF.

This chain links TRBV19 with TRBJ1-1; 9 bases map to TRBD1. V was pared by 7 bases and J by 2 bases, with 8 bases of the junction left unmatched. CDR3 length: 15 amino acids. The V gene's germline CDR1 is LNHDA and CDR2 SQIVND (reference sequence). The CDR3 loop is CASTSTGGLNTEAFF. For the CDR3, the DNA is TGTGCCAGTACCTCGACAGGGGGGCTAAACACTGAAGCTTTCTTT.

V is TRBV11-3 and J is TRBJ2-1; 7 bases align to TRBD1. V trimming: 5 bases; J trimming: 7 bases; junction bases outside the gene matches: 11. The CDR3 consists of 15 residues. The germline V gene has CDR1 SGHNT and CDR2 YENEEA. The CDR3 DNA is TGTGCCAGCAGCCCACCGACAGGGAAGGGAAATGAGCAGTTCTTC. Protein sequence: CASSPPTGKGNEQFF.

The chain uses TRBV28 and TRBJ1-1; D remains unclear. This CDR3 has 16 amino acids. The germline V gene encodes CDR1 MDHEN and CDR2 SYDVKM. Trimming took 6 bases from V and 1 from J, leaving 18 bases between them. The CDR3 protein is CASRSPRRGRNTEAFF. In nucleotides, the CDR3 is TGTGCCAGCAGGTCCCCGCGGAGAGGGAGGAACACTGAAGCTTTCTTT. Supplemented by reference TRBV28 and TRBJ1-1, the full variable domain reads DVKVTQSSRYLVKRTGEKVFLECVQDMDHENMFWYRQDPGLGLRLIYFSYDVKMKEKGDIPEGYSVSREKKERFSLILESASTNQTSMYLCASRSPRRGRNTEAFFGQGTRLTVV.

V gene TRBV19 combines with J gene TRBJ2-7; 7 bases agree with TRBD2. CDR1 and CDR2 (germline): LNHDA, SQIVND (reference sequence). The CDR3 is made up of 14 amino acids. The J segment lost 3 bases and the V segment lost 4 bases, leaving 6 bases of the junction unmatched. The CDR3 DNA sequence: TGTGCCAGTAGTAACGGGGGGAAGCTCTACGAGCAGTACTTC. Translated, it gives CASSNGGKLYEQYF.

This chain uses TRBV2 with TRBJ1-6; the D gene is possibly TRBD1 (6 bases). Germline loops: CDR1 SNHLY, CDR2 FYNNEI. Trimming stripped 3 bases from V and 11 bases from J, with 11 bases between. This CDR3 has 13 amino acids. The CDR3 reads CASSDRGRAPLHF. The CDR3, as DNA: TGTGCCAGCAGTGACAGGGGACGAGCACCCCTCCACTTT. The full variable domain, completed using reference TRBV2 and TRBJ1-6, is EPEVTQTPSHQVTQMGQEVILRCVPISNHLYFYWYRQILGQKVEFLVSFYNNEISEKSEIFDDQFSVERPDGSNFTLKIRSTKLEDSAMYFCASSDRGRAPLHFGNGTRLTVT.